This TCR beta chain was captured in a study of T-cell memory formation after mild COVID-19. Overall study: Each donor largely had its own TCR clusters.

TCRdb fed the 5' RACE reads into MiXCR, producing one record per CDR3 protein. The sample holds a few hundred thousand distinct CDR3 sequences, about 15% seen once. The CDR3 runs 13 residues. Trimming pared 5 bases from V and 6 bases from J, leaving 13 bases between. This clonotype was counted only a few times. The chain links TRBV12-3 or TRBV12-4 to TRBJ1-2; D is perhaps TRBD1 (6 bases). Sequencing input: PBMCs or a T cell subset sorted from them (not recorded which). The clonotype was recovered from a man aged 18-30 years who had mild COVID-19 (a few samples of this study predate the infection). Cell type and time point are not known. CDR3 sequence: CASSRGTFDGYTF. Here the CDR3 DNA reads TGTGCCAGCAGTCGCGGGACATTCGATGGCTACACCTTC.